Following are 19 T cell receptor beta chains from one sample sequenced in a study of CD8 T cells in ankylosing spondylitis. TCRdb re-analysed the 5' RACE reads in MiXCR, keeping a single row per CDR3 protein. The sample consists of some 71,000 distinct CDR3 sequences, about 5.4% of them appearing once. The sequencing sample was made of blood, either unsorted or a sorted T cell fraction (not recorded which). All receptors come from a male donor with ankylosing spondylitis or in good health (not recorded which).

This clonotype was seen repeatedly, ten times or more. The chain recombines TRBV20-1 with TRBJ1-5; the match to TRBD1 covers 7 bases. CDR1 is DFQATT and CDR2 is SNEGSKA in the germline V gene (reference sequence). With V trimmed by 1 base and J by 0 bases, 15 bases remained unmatched. This CDR3 is built from 19 residues. DNA of the CDR3: TGCAGTGCTAGAGGTGGGGACAGATATGTCCCCCTTAGCAATCAGCCCCAGCATTTT. Its translation: CSARGGDRYVPLSNQPQHF.

This clonotype has ten or more counts. The chain recombines TRBV7-9 with TRBJ1-4; the D gene is possibly TRBD1 (5 bases). Germline CDR1 SEHNR, CDR2 FQNEAQ (reference sequence). The CDR3 length is 14 residues. The V gene lost 4 bases and the J gene lost 1 base, with 7 bases spanning the gap. CDR3 coding DNA: TGTGCCAGCAGCTCCAGGGTAACTAATGAAAAACTGTTTTTT. This translates into CASSSRVTNEKLFF.

This clonotype was counted at least ten times. The chain employs TRBV6-2 or TRBV6-3 and TRBJ2-2; D call uncertain. The CDR3 sequence is 13 residues long. Germline V CDR1 and CDR2: MNHEY, SVGEGT. With 5 bases removed from V and 5 bases from J, the gap between germline ends came to 9 bases. The CDR3 DNA reads TGTGCCAGCAGTCCCCTCAGGACCGGGGAGCTGTTTTTT. Translation gives CASSPLRTGELFF.

This clonotype was counted between two and nine times. J is TRBJ1-6 and V is TRBV7-9, with 8 positions matching TRBD1. CDR3 length equals 16 residues. V was pared by 3 bases and J by 6 bases, with 7 bases of the junction left unmatched. Germline lookup yields CDR1 SEHNR and CDR2 FQNEAQ (reference sequence). The CDR3 spells CASSLWQGASNSPLHF. CDR3 sequence (DNA): TGTGCCAGCAGCTTGTGGCAGGGGGCGAGTAATTCACCCCTCCACTTT.

This clonotype has ten or more counts. This chain connects TRBV5-1 to TRBJ1-1; no definite D call. Germline V gene lookup returns CDR1 SGHRS and CDR2 YFSETQ. The CDR3 length is 15 residues. Trimming cost V 0 bases and J 3 bases, with 12 bases left between them. DNA for the CDR3: TGCGCCAGCAGCTTGGCCGCGGCCGGGGACACTGAAGCTTTCTTT. Translation gives CASSLAAAGDTEAFF.

This clonotype was seen many times. The J gene is TRBJ2-5, the V gene TRBV30; 7 bases agree with TRBD2. V was clipped by 3 bases and J by 4 bases; unmatched bases: 8. The CDR3 has 14 residues. Germline V gene data show CDR1 as GTSNPN and CDR2 as SVGIG (reference sequence). In DNA, the CDR3 is TGTGCCTGGAGCCCCTTTACGGGGGGAGAGACCCAGTACTTC. This encodes CAWSPFTGGETQYF.

This clonotype was detected ten times or more. The rearrangement uses TRBV20-1 and TRBJ2-4; TRBD2 matches at 7 bases. The CDR3 covers 14 residues. The germline CDR1 and CDR2 sequences are DFQATT and SNEGSKA (reference sequence). After removal of 6 bases from V and 10 bases from J, the junction contained 15 bases not matched to a gene. CDR3 loop: CSAPFPGLDSIQYF. The CDR3 DNA sequence: TGCAGTGCCCCCTTCCCTGGACTAGATAGTATTCAGTACTTC.

This clonotype showed up many times. The rearrangement joins TRBV5-1 to TRBJ2-2, with D unclear. V was clipped by 0 bases and J by 5 bases, with 8 bases between them. Per germline, CDR1 SGHRS and CDR2 YFSETQ. The CDR3 is 14 residues long. CDR3 in amino acids: CASSLETSTGELFF. The CDR3 region has the DNA TGCGCCAGCAGCTTGGAGACTTCTACCGGGGAGCTGTTTTTT.

In this sample, this clonotype turned up many times. The CDR3 DNA reads as TGCAGCAGTCTCTCTGATGAGCAGTTCTTC. This encodes CSSLSDEQFF. The rearrangement uses TRBV29-1 and TRBJ2-1; unclear D gene. The V gene's germline CDR1 is SQVTM and CDR2 ANQGSEA. The CDR3 length is 10 residues. The V end was cut by 8 bases, the J end by 8 bases, with 10 bases between.

This clonotype was seen repeatedly, ten times or more. The CDR3 spells CASSQRGDSSYEQYF. The CDR3, as DNA: TGTGCCAGCAGCCAACGTGGGGACAGCTCCTACGAGCAGTACTTC. This chain connects TRBV4-2 to TRBJ2-7, with 7 nucleotides matching TRBD1. V lost 2 bases and J lost 0; bases outside the gene matches: 4. From germline, CDR1 is LGHNA and CDR2 YNFKEQ. The CDR3 contains 15 residues.

Many counts were recorded for this clonotype. The genes are TRBV28 and TRBJ2-7; no definite D call. Trimming took off 1 base at V and 4 bases at J, with 11 bases between the two ends. Looked up from germline, CDR1 is MDHEN and CDR2 is SYDVKM. This CDR3 spans 14 amino acids. Here the CDR3 reads CASSLSSGNYEQYF. DNA of the CDR3: TGTGCCAGCAGTTTATCATCGGGCAATTACGAGCAGTACTTC.

As regards this clonotype: At one end the junction does not follow the germline gene, possibly because of a read error. The chain combines TRBV12-3 or TRBV12-4 with TRBJ1-1; tentative D call: TRBD1 (5 bases). This CDR3 contains 16 residues. In nucleotides, the CDR3 is TGTGCAAGCATCACCCCCGGGGCAGGGACGGACACTGAAGCTTTCTTT. Translating it yields CASITPGAGTDTEAFF.

The sample holds many counts of this clonotype. This chain joins TRBV18 and TRBJ2-3, with D uncertain. Trimming removed 3 bases from V and 3 bases from J, with 10 bases in between. Germline V gene lookup returns CDR1 KGHSH and CDR2 LQKENI. CDR3 length equals 14 residues. The DNA of the CDR3 is TGTGCCAGCTCACCGGACGGAAAAACAGATACGCAGTATTTT. Translation: CASSPDGKTDTQYF.

There are many counts of this clonotype. The chain couples TRBV2 to TRBJ2-1; 9 bases map to TRBD2. The CDR3 has 16 residues. With V trimmed by 1 base and J by 4 bases, 5 bases remained unmatched. Germline V gives CDR1 SNHLY, CDR2 FYNNEI. DNA of the CDR3: TGTGCCAGCAGTGAAGGAAGCGGGGGGTCTTACAATGAGCAGTTCTTC. Translating gives CASSEGSGGSYNEQFF.

The table lists this clonotype with many counts. The CDR3 loop is CASSLSGQGLTGELFF. The DNA of the CDR3 is TGCGCCAGCAGCTTGAGCGGACAGGGGTTGACCGGGGAGCTGTTTTTT. This chain connects TRBV5-1 to TRBJ2-2; TRBD1 aligns across 9 bases. The length of the CDR3 is 16 residues. Germline CDR1 and CDR2: SGHRS and YFSETQ. Trimming took 1 base from V and 5 from J; bases not matched to a gene: 6.

This clonotype was seen repeatedly, ten times or more. The chain employs TRBV29-1 and TRBJ1-2, with 7 bases that match TRBD1. CDR1 and CDR2 from the germline V gene are SQVTM and ANQGSEA. The CDR3 spans 12 residues. V was clipped by 7 bases and J by 4 bases; unmatched bases: 6. The chain's CDR3 is CSAERGLYGYTF. The CDR3 coding sequence is TGCAGCGCCGAGAGGGGGCTCTATGGCTACACCTTC.

In its sample, this clonotype was seen many times. The CDR3 region is CASSLFEGRKTEAFF. CDR3 in DNA: TGCGCCAGCAGCTTGTTCGAGGGAAGAAAAACTGAAGCTTTCTTT. This chain links TRBV5-1 with TRBJ1-1, with unresolved D. Between the trimmed V and J ends, which lost 1 base and 5 bases, there was a span of 15 bases. Germline V gene sequence: CDR1 SGHRS, CDR2 YFSETQ. The CDR3 has 15 amino acids.

There are many counts of this clonotype. The V gene is TRBV2, the J gene TRBJ2-6; the D is unclear. V was trimmed by 4 bases and J by 2 bases, leaving 9 bases between them. The germline V gene encodes CDR1 SNHLY and CDR2 FYNNEI. CDR3 length: 15 amino acids. CDR3 DNA sequence: TGTGCCAGCAGTGGCGCTAGGGCTGGGGCCAACGTCCTGACTTTC. Its protein is CASSGARAGANVLTF. Complete variable domain (other parts from reference TRBV2 and TRBJ2-6): EPEVTQTPSHQVTQMGQEVILRCVPISNHLYFYWYRQILGQKVEFLVSFYNNEISEKSEIFDDQFSVERPDGSNFTLKIRSTKLEDSAMYFCASSGARAGANVLTFGAGSRLTVL.

This clonotype was detected many times. The V call is TRBV29-1, the J call TRBJ1-2; D unclear. CDR1 SQVTM and CDR2 ANQGSEA come from the germline V gene. This CDR3 contains 10 residues. V was trimmed by 3 bases and J by 7 bases, leaving 6 bases between them. Here the CDR3 DNA reads TGCAGCGTTGAGGAGGGTGGCTACACCTTC. Protein sequence: CSVEEGGYTF.